Below, 22 T cell receptor beta chains from the same sample are listed, as sequenced in a study of STAT5B mutations in CD4+ large granular lymphocyte leukemia. Assay: immunoSEQ multiplex PCR; the TCRdb copy retains only in-frame clones and omits some. Among around 8,100 clones listed, roughly 80% were seen once. The sequenced sample consisted of PBMCs. These receptors originate from a woman aged 55-70 years with CD4+ T-cell large granular lymphocyte leukemia.

V gene TRBV19 combines with J gene TRBJ2-7, with D possibly matching TRBD1 (5 bases). Germline V gene data show CDR1 as LNHDA and CDR2 as SQIVND (reference sequence). The V end lost 1 base, the J end lost 2 bases, and 9 bases lay between the germline ends. The CDR3 has 14 residues. The CDR3, as DNA: TGTGCCAGTAGTATAGGGGGCGGACCCTACGAGCAGTACTTC. It translates to CASSIGGGPYEQYF.

This clone was observed a few times. This chain links TRBV5-4 with TRBJ1-1; TRBD1 aligns across 8 bases. CDR1 and CDR2 from the germline V gene are SGHNT and YYREEE (reference sequence). The CDR3 totals 14 residues. V trimming: 1 base; J trimming: 5 bases; junction bases outside the gene matches: 4. The CDR3 loop reads CASSLSRGQTEAFF. The CDR3 coding sequence is TGTGCCAGCAGCTTGTCCAGGGGGCAGACTGAAGCTTTCTTT.

V usage is TRBV7-2 and J usage is TRBJ2-2; TRBD1 or TRBD2 may be the D gene (5 bases each). This CDR3 is built from 15 residues. Between the trimmed V and J ends, which lost 7 bases and 6 bases, there was a span of 18 bases. Germline V gene sequence: CDR1 SGHTA, CDR2 FQGNSA. DNA for the CDR3: TGTGCCAGCACCCTAGGGGCGGGTGGGGCCGGGGAGCTGTTTTTT. Its protein product is CASTLGAGGAGELFF.

V usage is TRBV5-8 and J usage is TRBJ2-5, with 8 nucleotides matching TRBD1. After removal of 7 bases from V and 1 base from J, the junction contained 9 bases not matched to a gene. The length of the CDR3 is 15 residues. CDR1 and CDR2 (germline): SGHTS, YDEGEE. Here the CDR3 reads CASGMGRGRQETQYF. The CDR3 DNA sequence: TGTGCCAGCGGGATGGGCAGGGGGCGCCAAGAGACCCAGTACTTC.

V gene TRBV7-8 combines with J gene TRBJ2-5; D may be TRBD1 (6 bases). The J call may be incorrect, as the DNA end agrees better with TRBJ2-7. Germline CDR1 SGHVS, CDR2 FQNEAQ. The CDR3 is made up of 16 amino acids. The CDR3 protein is CASSFSGRQGTYEQYF. The CDR3 coding sequence is TGTGCCAGCAGCTTTTCCGGGCGTCAGGGGACCTACGAGCAGTACTTC.

This chain connects TRBV5-1 to TRBJ2-3; 11 positions agree with TRBD2. The V and J ends lost 0 bases and 2 bases, in that order; junction bases with no gene match: 5. The germline gives CDR1 SGHRS, CDR2 YFSETQ. This CDR3 has 17 amino acids. CDR3 in amino acids: CASSLELAGGLTDTQYF. In DNA, the CDR3 is TGCGCCAGCAGCTTGGAGCTAGCGGGGGGACTCACAGATACGCAGTATTTT.

The chain is built from TRBV7-2 and TRBJ1-1; unclear D gene. CDR3 size: 14 residues. V was trimmed by 1 base and J by 3 bases, leaving 9 bases between them. Germline V gene lookup returns CDR1 SGHTA and CDR2 FQGNSA. The CDR3 bases are TGTGCCAGCAGCTTAGTTGTCTCCGACACTGAAGCTTTCTTT. The encoded protein is CASSLVVSDTEAFF.

The gene calls are TRBV6-5 and TRBJ2-5; TRBD2 is a possible D gene (5 bases). The length of the CDR3 is 15 residues. Trimming removed 0 bases at V and 4 bases at J, with 12 bases between. Per the germline V gene, CDR1 is MNHEY and CDR2 is SVGAGI. CDR3 residues: CASSYSGATGETQYF. The CDR3 DNA reads as TGTGCCAGCAGTTACTCGGGAGCTACGGGAGAGACCCAGTACTTC.

This clone was recorded only once. The chain carries TRBV12-5 and TRBJ1-1, with D possibly TRBD1 on 6 matching bases. The ends were cut back, 5 bases at V and 1 base at J, with 14 bases in the middle. The length of the CDR3 is 15 residues. Germline V CDR1 and CDR2: LGHNT, FRNRAP. As DNA, the CDR3 is TGTGCTAGTGGTCGGGCCCCAGGGGAGAACACTGAAGCTTTCTTT. This codes for CASGRAPGENTEAFF. Looking up the rest from reference TRBV12-5 and TRBJ1-1 gives the full variable domain: DARVTQTPRHKVTEMGQEVTMRCQPILGHNTVFWYRQTMMQGLELLAYFRNRAPLDDSGMPKDRFSAEMPDATLATLKIQPSEPRDSAVYFCASGRAPGENTEAFFGQGTRLTVV.

A note on this clone: One junction end does not reproduce the germline sequence, and a read error may be involved. The rearrangement joins TRBV4-1 to TRBJ2-3; perhaps TRBD1 as D (5 bases). The CDR3 consists of 13 residues. In germline, CDR1 is MGHRA, CDR2 YSYEKL. The CDR3 loop is CASSQGGADAQYF. The CDR3 DNA follows: TGCGCCAGCAGCCAAGGTGGGGCAGATGCGCAGTATTTT.

This chain joins TRBV9 and TRBJ2-1, with D perhaps matching TRBD2 (6 bases). Germline CDR1 reads SGDLS; CDR2 reads YYNGEE. This CDR3 spans 14 amino acids. V dropped 0 bases and J dropped 8 bases, with 12 bases sitting between them. This chain's CDR3 is CASSVVDGGDEQFF. The CDR3 DNA is TGTGCCAGCAGCGTAGTCGACGGGGGAGATGAGCAGTTCTTC.

The chain has TRBV28 and TRBJ2-5, with 10 bases lining up with TRBD2. The length of the CDR3 is 17 residues. CDR1 and CDR2 (germline): MDHEN, SYDVKM. Germline trimming cut 3 bases from V and 4 bases from J; bases unmatched to any gene: 11. The CDR3 nucleotides read TGTGCCAGCAGTTTCGGGACTAGCGCAGGGGGGGGAGAGACCCAGTACTTC. This codes for CASSFGTSAGGGETQYF.

The genes are TRBV29-1 and TRBJ1-1; 12 nucleotides match TRBD1. The V gene end was trimmed by 3 bases and the J gene end by 1 base; junction bases not matched to a gene: 0. The CDR3 consists of 14 residues. Germline CDR1 and CDR2: SQVTM and ANQGSEA. CDR3 DNA sequence: TGCAGCGTTGAGGGACAGGGGGCGAACACTGAAGCTTTCTTT. Encoded protein: CSVEGQGANTEAFF.

The genes are TRBV11-3 and TRBJ2-5; TRBD2 matches at 11 bases. The length of the CDR3 is 16 residues. Unmatched junction bases numbered 8, after V lost 5 bases and J lost 3 bases. Germline-derived CDR1 and CDR2 are SGHNT and YENEEA. CDR3 loop: CASSPGGLAVEETQYF. The CDR3 region has the DNA TGTGCCAGCAGCCCCGGGGGACTAGCGGTTGAAGAGACCCAGTACTTC. The variable domain in full, completed from reference TRBV11-3 and TRBJ2-5, reads EAGVVQSPRYKIIEKKQPVAFWCNPISGHNTLYWYLQNLGQGPELLIRYENEEAVDDSQLPKDRFSAERLKGVDSTLKIQPAELGDSAVYLCASSPGGLAVEETQYFGPGTRLLVL.

This clone was observed a handful of times. The chain employs TRBV7-2 and TRBJ2-5, with D perhaps matching TRBD2 (6 bases). The V gene's germline CDR1 is SGHTA and CDR2 FQGNSA. This CDR3 is built from 12 residues. With 4 bases removed from V and 4 bases from J, the gap between germline ends came to 7 bases. The CDR3 is CASSSEGETQYF. Written as DNA, the CDR3 is TGTGCCAGCAGCTCGGAGGGAGAGACCCAGTACTTC.

V usage is TRBV18 and J usage is TRBJ2-3, with a possible D match to TRBD1 (6 bases). Germline V CDR1 and CDR2: KGHSH, LQKENI. Between the trimmed V and J ends, which lost 0 bases and 2 bases, there was a span of 12 bases. The CDR3 is 16 residues long. CDR3 in DNA: TGTGCCAGCTCACCACCGTCAAGGGGGATCACAGATACGCAGTATTTT. This sequence encodes CASSPPSRGITDTQYF.

The chain links TRBV6-5 to TRBJ2-3; D is unclear. The germline CDR1 and CDR2 sequences are MNHEY and SVGAGI. The CDR3 is made up of 15 amino acids. V lost 7 bases and J 0 bases, leaving 14 bases between the germline ends. In nucleotides, the CDR3 is TGTGCCAGCATCGCGAAGGGCAGGAGCACAGATACGCAGTATTTT. Translation gives CASIAKGRSTDTQYF.

The chain couples TRBV9 to TRBJ1-1; possible D gene TRBD1, 6 bases. CDR1 and CDR2 from the germline V gene are SGDLS and YYNGEE. Trimming removed 3 bases from V and 4 bases from J, with 13 bases in between. This CDR3 comprises 14 residues. CDR3: CASSARGGLTEAFF. As DNA, the CDR3 is TGTGCCAGCAGCGCCCGTGGGGGGCTCACTGAAGCTTTCTTT.

V usage is TRBV19 and J usage is TRBJ2-7, with D perhaps being TRBD1 or TRBD2 (5 bases each). CDR3 length equals 17 residues. V gave up 3 bases and J gave up 7 bases, with 25 bases separating them. CDR1 and CDR2 (germline): LNHDA, SQIVND (reference sequence). Here the CDR3 reads CASSMGVTGRRREEQYF. The CDR3 nucleotides read TGTGCCAGTAGTATGGGGGTTACGGGGCGACGACGGGAAGAGCAGTACTTC.

This chain joins TRBV27 and TRBJ2-6, with a tentative D call TRBD1 (5 bases). Germline V CDR1 and CDR2: MNHEY, SMNVEV (reference sequence). Trimming took off 5 bases at V and 4 bases at J, with 15 bases between the two ends. The CDR3 is 16 residues long. CDR3 residues: CASSVLQAGGANVLTF. The DNA of the CDR3 is TGTGCCAGCAGTGTACTACAGGCTGGCGGGGCCAACGTCCTGACTTTC. Full variable domain (rest looked up from reference TRBV27 and TRBJ2-6): EAQVTQNPRYLITVTGKKLTVTCSQNMNHEYMSWYRQDPGLGLRQIYYSMNVEVTDKGDVPEGYKVSRKEKRNFPLILESPSPNQTSLYFCASSVLQAGGANVLTFGAGSRLTVL.

V gene TRBV11-3 combines with J gene TRBJ2-2, with a possible D match to TRBD1 (5 bases). The length of the CDR3 is 15 residues. Germline CDR1 is SGHNT and CDR2 is YENEEA. V shed 5 bases and J shed 6 bases, with 16 bases lying between them. CDR3 nucleotides: TGTGCCAGCAGCCCCCAAGGGGTTGGTCCCGGGGAGCTGTTTTTT. This codes for CASSPQGVGPGELFF. The full variable domain, its missing parts supplied by reference TRBV11-3 and TRBJ2-2, is EAGVVQSPRYKIIEKKQPVAFWCNPISGHNTLYWYLQNLGQGPELLIRYENEEAVDDSQLPKDRFSAERLKGVDSTLKIQPAELGDSAVYLCASSPQGVGPGELFFGEGSRLTVL.

V and J are TRBV11-2 and TRBJ2-7; D ambiguous. V lost 6 bases, J lost 1 base, and 10 bases lay in between. CDR3 length equals 13 residues. Germline CDR1 is SGHAT and CDR2 is FQNNGV. Here the CDR3 DNA reads TGTGCCAGCAGTATAACAGATTCCTACGAGCAGTACTTC. Translated: CASSITDSYEQYF.